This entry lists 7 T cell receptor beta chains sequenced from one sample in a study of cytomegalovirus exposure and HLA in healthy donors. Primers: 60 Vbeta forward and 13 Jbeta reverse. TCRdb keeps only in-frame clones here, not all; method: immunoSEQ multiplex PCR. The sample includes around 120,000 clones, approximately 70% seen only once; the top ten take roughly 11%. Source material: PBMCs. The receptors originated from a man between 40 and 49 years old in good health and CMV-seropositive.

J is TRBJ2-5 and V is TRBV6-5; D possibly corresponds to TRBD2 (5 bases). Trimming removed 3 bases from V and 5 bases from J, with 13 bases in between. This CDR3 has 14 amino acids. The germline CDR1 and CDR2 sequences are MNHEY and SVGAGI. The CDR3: CASSYTGIGETQYF. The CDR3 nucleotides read TGTGCCAGCAGTTATACCGGGATCGGGGAGACCCAGTACTTC.

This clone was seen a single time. The CDR3 is CAWSRGSYNEQFF. CDR3 coding DNA: TGTGCCTGGAGTCGAGGCAGCTACAATGAGCAGTTCTTC. The rearrangement uses TRBV30 and TRBJ2-1; D remains ambiguous. The CDR3 totals 13 residues. CDR1 is GTSNPN, CDR2 SVGIG, per germline (reference sequence). The V gene lost 2 bases and the J gene lost 3 bases, with 8 bases spanning the gap.

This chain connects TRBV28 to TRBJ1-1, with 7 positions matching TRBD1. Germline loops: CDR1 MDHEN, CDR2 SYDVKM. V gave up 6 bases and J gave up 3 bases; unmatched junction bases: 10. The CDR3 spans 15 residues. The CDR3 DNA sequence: TGTGCCAGCAGCTCCACAGGGGCTGGGGACACTGAAGCTTTCTTT. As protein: CASSSTGAGDTEAFF.

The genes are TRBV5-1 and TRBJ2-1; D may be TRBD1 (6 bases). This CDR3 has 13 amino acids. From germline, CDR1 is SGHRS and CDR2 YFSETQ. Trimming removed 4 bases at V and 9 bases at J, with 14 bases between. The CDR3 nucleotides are TGCGCCAGCAGCCTAACACAGGGTCGTGAGCAGTTCTTC. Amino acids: CASSLTQGREQFF. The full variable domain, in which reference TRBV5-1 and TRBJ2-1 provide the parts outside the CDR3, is KAGVTQTPRYLIKTRGQQVTLSCSPISGHRSVSWYQQTPGQGLQFLFEYFSETQRNKGNFPGRFSGRQFSNSRSEMNVSTLELGDSALYLCASSLTQGREQFFGPGTRLTVL.

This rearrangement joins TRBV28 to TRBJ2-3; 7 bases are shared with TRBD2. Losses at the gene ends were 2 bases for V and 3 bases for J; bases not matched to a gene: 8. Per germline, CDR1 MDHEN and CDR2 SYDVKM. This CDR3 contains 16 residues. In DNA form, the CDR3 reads TGTGCCAGCAGTTTAGTGGATGCGGGAGCGACAGATACGCAGTATTTT. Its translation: CASSLVDAGATDTQYF.

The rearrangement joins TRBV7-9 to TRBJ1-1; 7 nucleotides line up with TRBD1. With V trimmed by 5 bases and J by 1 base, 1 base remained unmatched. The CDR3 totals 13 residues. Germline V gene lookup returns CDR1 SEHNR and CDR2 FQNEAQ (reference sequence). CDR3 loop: CASSRQGNTEAFF. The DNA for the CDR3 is TGTGCCAGCAGCCGACAGGGGAACACTGAAGCTTTCTTT.

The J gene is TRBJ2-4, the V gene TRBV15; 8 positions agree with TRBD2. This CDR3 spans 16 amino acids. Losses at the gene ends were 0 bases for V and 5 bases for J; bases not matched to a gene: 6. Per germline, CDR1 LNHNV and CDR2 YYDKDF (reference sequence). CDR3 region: CATSRDRTSGENIQYF. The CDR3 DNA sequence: TGTGCCACCAGCAGAGATCGTACTAGCGGAGAAAACATTCAGTACTTC.